This T cell receptor beta chain was sequenced for a study of T-cell reconstitution after alpha-beta-depleted transplantation in children. General study findings and limits: Roughly two months post-transplant, alpha-beta T cells reportedly originated from several hundred graft clones that had expanded. Diversity and T-cell counts at one year after transplant derived mostly from new T cells. From surviving recipient T cells and thymic progenitors came the high day-60 TCRbeta diversity observed in some patients.

Turning to this clonotype: Its target is not known.

This CDR3 contains 17 residues. Germline CDR1 and CDR2: SGHVS and FQNEAQ. The junction had 15 bases not matched to a gene; V was cut back by 4 bases and J by 7 bases. Preparation of the TCRbeta library used unique molecular identifiers. MiXCR was run by TCRdb on the PCR reads, yielding one entry per CDR3 protein. The sample records hundreds of thousands of distinct CDR3 sequences, about 17% being singletons. This sample comprised PBMCs, mostly from graft donor cells, obtained 360 days after TCRalphabeta/CD19-depleted stem cell transplant. The V and J genes are TRBV7-8 and TRBJ2-5, with 10 nucleotides matching TRBD2. The clonotype comes from a boy younger than two who had a stem cell transplant for Wiskott-Aldrich syndrome, so the T cells may come from the graft donor. As DNA, the CDR3 is TGTGCCAGCAGCTCCCTCGCTAGCGGGGGATGGGGGAGGACCCAGTACTTC. Translation gives CASSSLASGGWGRTQYF. Full variable domain (remainder filled in from reference TRBV7-8 and TRBJ2-5): GAGVSQSPRYKVAKRGQDVALRCDPISGHVSLFWYQQALGQGPEFLTYFQNEAQLDKSGLPSDRFFAERPEGSVSTLKIQRTQQEDSAVYLCASSSLASGGWGRTQYFGPGTRLLVL.